The 2 T cell receptor beta chains below were found in one sample sequenced in a study of cytomegalovirus exposure and HLA in healthy donors. PCR involved 60 Vbeta and 13 Jbeta primers. This table comes from immunoSEQ multiplex PCR, and its TCRdb copy is limited to in-frame clones, with some not included. This table lists tens of thousands of clones. Sample: PBMCs. The receptor source for this set is a man aged 18 to 30 in good health and CMV-seropositive.

The V gene is TRBV18, the J gene TRBJ2-3; D is unresolved. V was trimmed by 3 bases and J by 5 bases, leaving 9 bases between them. Germline values: CDR1 KGHSH, CDR2 LQKENI. The CDR3 length is 13 residues. CDR3 sequence (DNA): TGTGCCAGCTCACCTCCTGGCGGAGATACGCAGTATTTT. It codes for CASSPPGGDTQYF. Filled out from reference TRBV18 and TRBJ2-3, the complete variable domain reads NAGVMQNPRHLVRRRGQEARLRCSPMKGHSHVYWYRQLPEEGLKFMVYLQKENIIDESGMPKERFSAEFPKEGPSILRIQQVVRGDSAAYFCASSPPGGDTQYFGPGTRLTVL.

The chain uses TRBV2 and TRBJ2-1; 9 bases align to TRBD1. The CDR3 runs to 15 residues. Germline loops: CDR1 SNHLY, CDR2 FYNNEI. J lost 1 base, V lost 7 bases, and 5 bases had no gene match. The CDR3 bases are TGTGCCAGCATGCGGGACAGGGCATCCTACAATGAGCAGTTCTTC. This translates into CASMRDRASYNEQFF.